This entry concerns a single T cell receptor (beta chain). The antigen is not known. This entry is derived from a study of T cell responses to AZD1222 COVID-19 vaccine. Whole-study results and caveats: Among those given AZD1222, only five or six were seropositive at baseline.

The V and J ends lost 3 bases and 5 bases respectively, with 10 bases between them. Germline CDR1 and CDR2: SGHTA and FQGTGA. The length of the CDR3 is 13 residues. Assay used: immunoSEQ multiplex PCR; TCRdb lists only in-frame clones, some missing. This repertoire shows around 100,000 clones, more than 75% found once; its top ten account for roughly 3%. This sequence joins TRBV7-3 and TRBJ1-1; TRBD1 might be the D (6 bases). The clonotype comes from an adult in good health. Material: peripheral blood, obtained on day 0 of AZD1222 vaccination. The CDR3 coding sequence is TGTGCCAGCAGCTTTACAGGGTCGACTGAAGCTTTCTTT. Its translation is CASSFTGSTEAFF.